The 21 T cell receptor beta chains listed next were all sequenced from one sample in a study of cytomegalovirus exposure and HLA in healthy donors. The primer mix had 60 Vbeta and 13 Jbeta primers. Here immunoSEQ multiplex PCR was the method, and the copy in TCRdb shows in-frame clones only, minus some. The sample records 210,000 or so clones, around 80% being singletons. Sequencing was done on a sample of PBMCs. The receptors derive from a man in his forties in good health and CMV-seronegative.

The CDR3 region is CATSRLTGAETQYF. The CDR3 nucleotides are TGTGCCACCAGCAGGCTGACAGGGGCAGAGACCCAGTACTTC. The chain couples TRBV15 to TRBJ2-5; TRBD1 matches at 8 bases. The CDR3 sequence is 14 residues long. Germline CDR1 is LNHNV and CDR2 is YYDKDF (reference sequence). V shed 3 bases and J 4 bases; nucleotides not matched to a gene: 4.

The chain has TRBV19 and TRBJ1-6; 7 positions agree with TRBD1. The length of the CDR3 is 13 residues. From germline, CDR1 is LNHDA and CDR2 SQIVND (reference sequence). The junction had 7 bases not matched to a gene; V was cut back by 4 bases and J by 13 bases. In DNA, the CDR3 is TGTGCCAGTAGTAAAACAGGGGACGGCCCCCTCCACTTT. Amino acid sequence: CASSKTGDGPLHF.

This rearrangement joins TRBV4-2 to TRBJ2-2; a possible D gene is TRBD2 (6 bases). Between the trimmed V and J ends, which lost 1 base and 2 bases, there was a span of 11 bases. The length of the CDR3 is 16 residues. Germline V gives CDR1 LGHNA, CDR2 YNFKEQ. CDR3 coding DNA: TGTGCCAGCAGCCAAGTCCCGCGGGAAAACACCGGGGAGCTGTTTTTT. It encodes CASSQVPRENTGELFF.

CDR3 sequence: CASSRTATSYEQYF. The CDR3 DNA reads TGTGCCAGCAGTCGGACAGCCACCTCCTACGAGCAGTACTTC. The chain is built from TRBV6-6 and TRBJ2-7; tentative D call: TRBD1 (6 bases). The V gene lost 5 bases and the J gene lost 0 bases, with 11 bases spanning the gap. This CDR3 comprises 14 residues. CDR1 MNHNY and CDR2 SVGAGI come from the germline V gene (reference sequence).

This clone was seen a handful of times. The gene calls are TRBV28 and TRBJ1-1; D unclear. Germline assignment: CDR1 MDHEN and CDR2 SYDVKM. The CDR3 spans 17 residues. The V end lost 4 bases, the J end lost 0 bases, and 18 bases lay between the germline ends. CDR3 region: CASSSPAVGWMNTEAFF. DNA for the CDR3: TGTGCCAGCAGTTCGCCGGCGGTAGGTTGGATGAACACTGAAGCTTTCTTT.

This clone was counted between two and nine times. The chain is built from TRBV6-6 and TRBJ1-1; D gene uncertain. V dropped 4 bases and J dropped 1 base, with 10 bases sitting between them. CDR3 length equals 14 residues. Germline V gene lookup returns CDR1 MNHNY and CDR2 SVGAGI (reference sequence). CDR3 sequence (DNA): TGTGCCAGCAGTTGGCCCCCAGGGAACACTGAAGCTTTCTTT. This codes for CASSWPPGNTEAFF.

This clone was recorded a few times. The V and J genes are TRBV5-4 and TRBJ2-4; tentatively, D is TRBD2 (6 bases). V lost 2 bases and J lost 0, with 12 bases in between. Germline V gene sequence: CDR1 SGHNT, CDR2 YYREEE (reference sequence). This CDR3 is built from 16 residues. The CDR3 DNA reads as TGTGCCAGCAGCTTTGGGGCGGGATTAGCCAAAAACATTCAGTACTTC. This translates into CASSFGAGLAKNIQYF. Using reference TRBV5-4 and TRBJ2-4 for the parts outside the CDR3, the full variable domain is ETGVTQSPTHLIKTRGQQVTLRCSSQSGHNTVSWYQQALGQGPQFIFQYYREEENGRGNFPPRFSGLQFPNYSSELNVNALELDDSALYLCASSFGAGLAKNIQYFGAGTRLSVL.

The CDR3 sequence is CASSLRTSGSYEQYF. The DNA for the CDR3 is TGTGCCAGCAGCTTAAGGACTAGCGGTTCCTACGAGCAGTACTTC. V gene TRBV7-9 combines with J gene TRBJ2-7; TRBD2 matches at 10 bases. In germline, CDR1 is SEHNR, CDR2 FQNEAQ (reference sequence). V lost 2 bases to trimming and J lost 1 base; unmatched junction nucleotides: 2. The CDR3 sequence is 15 residues long.

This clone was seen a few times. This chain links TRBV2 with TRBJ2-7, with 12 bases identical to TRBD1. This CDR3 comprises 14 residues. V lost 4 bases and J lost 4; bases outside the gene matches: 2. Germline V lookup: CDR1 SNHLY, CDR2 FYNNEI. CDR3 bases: TGTGCCAGCAGTGGGGACAGGGGGCATTACGAGCAGTACTTC. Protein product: CASSGDRGHYEQYF.

The CDR3 here is CASSLSKGRGYEQYF. CDR3 coding DNA: TGTGCCAGCAGCTTATCGAAGGGAAGGGGCTACGAGCAGTACTTC. The gene calls are TRBV7-7 and TRBJ2-7, with D possibly matching TRBD1 (5 bases). Trimming took off 2 bases at V and 3 bases at J, with 14 bases between the two ends. The CDR3 spans 15 residues. From germline, CDR1 is SSHAT and CDR2 FNYEAQ (reference sequence).

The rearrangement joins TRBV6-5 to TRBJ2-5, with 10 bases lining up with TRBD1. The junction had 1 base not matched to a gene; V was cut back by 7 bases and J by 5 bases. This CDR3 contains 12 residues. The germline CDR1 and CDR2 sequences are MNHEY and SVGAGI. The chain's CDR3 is CASTGQGETQYF. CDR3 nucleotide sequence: TGTGCCAGCACGGGACAGGGGGAGACCCAGTACTTC.

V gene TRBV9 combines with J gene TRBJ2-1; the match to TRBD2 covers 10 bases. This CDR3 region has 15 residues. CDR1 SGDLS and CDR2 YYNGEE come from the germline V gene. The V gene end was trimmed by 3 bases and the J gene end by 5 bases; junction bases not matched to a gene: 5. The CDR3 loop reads CASSGLAGGNNEQFF. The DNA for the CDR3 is TGTGCCAGCAGCGGATTAGCGGGAGGTAACAATGAGCAGTTCTTC.

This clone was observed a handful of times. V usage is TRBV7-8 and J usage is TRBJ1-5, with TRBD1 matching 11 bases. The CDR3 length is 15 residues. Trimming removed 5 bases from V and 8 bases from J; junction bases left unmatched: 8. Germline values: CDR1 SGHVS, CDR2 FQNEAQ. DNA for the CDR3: TGTGCCAGCAGCGGAGTGGGACAGGGGGAAAAGCCCCAGCATTTT. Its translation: CASSGVGQGEKPQHF. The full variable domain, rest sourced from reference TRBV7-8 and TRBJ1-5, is GAGVSQSPRYKVAKRGQDVALRCDPISGHVSLFWYQQALGQGPEFLTYFQNEAQLDKSGLPSDRFFAERPEGSVSTLKIQRTQQEDSAVYLCASSGVGQGEKPQHFGDGTRLSIL.

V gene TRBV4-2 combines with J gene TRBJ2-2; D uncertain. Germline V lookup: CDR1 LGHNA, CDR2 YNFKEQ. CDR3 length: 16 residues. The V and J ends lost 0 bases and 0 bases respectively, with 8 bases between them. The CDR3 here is CASSQDQLPNTGELFF. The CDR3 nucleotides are TGTGCCAGCAGCCAAGATCAACTACCGAACACCGGGGAGCTGTTTTTT.

CDR3 in DNA: TGCGCCAGCAGCCAAGGACGGGGGGGAGACACTGAAGCTTTCTTT. Translating gives CASSQGRGGDTEAFF. The rearrangement uses TRBV4-1 and TRBJ1-1; D is perhaps TRBD1 (5 bases). Trimming shortened V by 1 base and J by 3 bases, and 12 bases separated the two germline ends. The CDR3 is 15 amino acids. Germline loops: CDR1 MGHRA, CDR2 YSYEKL.

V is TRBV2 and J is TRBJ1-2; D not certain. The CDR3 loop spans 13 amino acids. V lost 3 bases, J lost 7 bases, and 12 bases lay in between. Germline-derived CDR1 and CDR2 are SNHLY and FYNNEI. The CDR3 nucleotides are TGTGCCAGCAGTGAGAGTTTGGTTGGTGGCTACACCTTC. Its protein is CASSESLVGGYTF.

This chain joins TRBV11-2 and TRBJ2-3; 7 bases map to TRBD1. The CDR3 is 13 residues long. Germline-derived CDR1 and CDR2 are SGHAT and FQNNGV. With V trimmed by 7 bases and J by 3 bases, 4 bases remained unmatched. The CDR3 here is CASTVQGTDTQYF. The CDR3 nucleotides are TGTGCCAGCACTGTACAGGGGACAGATACGCAGTATTTT. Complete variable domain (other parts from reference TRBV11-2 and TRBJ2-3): EAGVAQSPRYKIIEKRQSVAFWCNPISGHATLYWYQQILGQGPKLLIQFQNNGVVDDSQLPKDRFSAERLKGVDSTLKIQPAKLEDSAVYLCASTVQGTDTQYFGPGTRLTVL.

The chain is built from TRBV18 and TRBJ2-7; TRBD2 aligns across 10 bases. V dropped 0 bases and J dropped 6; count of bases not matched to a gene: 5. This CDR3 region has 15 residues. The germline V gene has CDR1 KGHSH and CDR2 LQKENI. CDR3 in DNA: TGTGCCAGCTCACCACCTCGGACTAGCGGAGTCGAGCAGTACTTC. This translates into CASSPPRTSGVEQYF.

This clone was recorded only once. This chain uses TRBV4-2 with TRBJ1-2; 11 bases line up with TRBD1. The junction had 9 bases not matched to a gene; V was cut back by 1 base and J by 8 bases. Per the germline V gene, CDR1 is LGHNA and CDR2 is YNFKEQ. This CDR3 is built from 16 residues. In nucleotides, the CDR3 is TGTGCCAGCAGCCAAGCCTGGGTGGACAGGGGGCAAGGCTACACCTTC. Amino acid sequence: CASSQAWVDRGQGYTF.

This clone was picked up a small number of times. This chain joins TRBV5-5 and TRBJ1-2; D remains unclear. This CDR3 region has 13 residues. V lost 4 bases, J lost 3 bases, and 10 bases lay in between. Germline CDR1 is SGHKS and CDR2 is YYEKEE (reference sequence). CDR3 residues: CASSLRLDYGYTF. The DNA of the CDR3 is TGTGCCAGCAGCCTTCGGCTAGACTATGGCTACACCTTC.

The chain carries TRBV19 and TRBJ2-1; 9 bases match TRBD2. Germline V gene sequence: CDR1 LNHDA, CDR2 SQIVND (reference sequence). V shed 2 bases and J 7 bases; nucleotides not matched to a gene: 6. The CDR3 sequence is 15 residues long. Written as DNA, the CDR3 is TGTGCCAGTAGTATATCAGGGACTAGCAGGAATGAGCAGTTCTTC. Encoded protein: CASSISGTSRNEQFF.